Each of the 30 T cell receptor beta chains below was sequenced from the same sample in a study of patients and donors after allogeneic stem cell transplantation. TCRdb analysed the RT-PCR reads with MiXCR anew, one entry per CDR3 protein. This sample has about 8,300 distinct CDR3 sequences; around 10% occur once, and the top ten carry 52%. The sample comprised blood, either unsorted or a sorted T cell fraction (not recorded which). These receptors all come from a human donor who was either an allogeneic HSCT recipient or a stem cell or donor lymphocyte infusion donor (not recorded which). It is not recorded whose cells these are; they may come from a transplant donor.

The chain is built from TRBV30 and TRBJ1-1; D is possibly TRBD1 (5 bases). This CDR3 is built from 13 residues. The germline V gene encodes CDR1 GTSNPN and CDR2 SVGIG (reference sequence). Trimming stripped 0 bases from V and 3 bases from J, with 8 bases between. CDR3 nucleotides: TGTGCCTGGAGTGTACGAGGGGACACTGAAGCTTTCTTT. Amino acids: CAWSVRGDTEAFF. Using reference TRBV30 and TRBJ1-1 for the parts outside the CDR3, the full variable domain is SQTIHQWPATLVQPVGSPLSLECTVEGTSNPNLYWYRQAAGRGLQLLFYSVGIGQISSEVPQNLSASRPQDRQFILSSKKLLLSDSGFYLCAWSVRGDTEAFFGQGTRLTVV.

This clonotype was seen more than once but under ten times. The chain is built from TRBV12-3 or TRBV12-4 and TRBJ2-1; 12 bases agree with TRBD2. This CDR3 spans 17 amino acids. Trimming took 10 bases from V and 7 from J; bases not matched to a gene: 17. This chain's CDR3 is CATAETPLAGGRNEQFF. CDR3 DNA: TGTGCCACCGCAGAAACCCCCCTAGCGGGGGGGAGAAATGAGCAGTTCTTC.

This clonotype was observed a few times. V is TRBV7-9 and J is TRBJ2-7; no reliable D call. V lost 4 bases, J lost 0 bases, and 7 bases lay in between. This CDR3 spans 13 amino acids. The germline V gene encodes CDR1 SEHNR and CDR2 FQNEAQ (reference sequence). CDR3 nucleotide sequence: TGTGCCAGCAGCTGGAAAGTCTCCTACGAGCAGTACTTC. It is translated as CASSWKVSYEQYF.

This clonotype was recorded at least ten times. The chain recombines TRBV12-3 or TRBV12-4 with TRBJ2-1, with no clear D. With 0 bases removed from V and 9 bases from J, the gap between germline ends came to 6 bases. The CDR3 covers 12 residues. The CDR3 bases are TGTGCCAGCAGTTTAGCGGCCTTTGAGCAGTTCTTC. Encoded protein: CASSLAAFEQFF.

This clonotype was observed at least ten times. The rearrangement links TRBV5-1 to TRBJ2-7; perhaps TRBD1 as D (6 bases). V dropped 0 bases and J dropped 2 bases, with 9 bases sitting between them. Per the germline V gene, CDR1 is SGHRS and CDR2 is YFSETQ. This CDR3 is 14 amino acids long. The CDR3 loop reads CASSLVPGAYEQYF. CDR3 nucleotide sequence: TGCGCCAGCAGCTTGGTACCAGGGGCCTACGAGCAGTACTTC.

This clonotype was seen many times. This chain joins TRBV12-3 or TRBV12-4 and TRBJ2-3; D gene unclear. V dropped 4 bases and J dropped 1 base, with 6 bases sitting between them. The CDR3 contains 13 residues. The CDR3 coding sequence is TGTGCCAGCAGTTCCCACGGCACAGATACGCAGTATTTT. Its protein is CASSSHGTDTQYF.

This CDR3 is CSARDGGMTSPLHF. CDR3 nucleotides: TGCAGTGCTAGAGATGGCGGGATGACTTCACCCCTCCACTTT. The gene calls are TRBV20-1 and TRBJ1-6; D call uncertain. Germline CDR1 reads DFQATT; CDR2 reads SNEGSKA (reference sequence). The CDR3 runs 14 residues. V was pared by 0 bases and J by 9 bases, with 12 bases between.

This clonotype was counted at least ten times. The J gene is TRBJ1-6, the V gene TRBV4-3; TRBD1 might be the D (5 bases). The length of the CDR3 is 18 residues. The V end lost 8 bases, the J end lost 6 bases, and 26 bases lay between the germline ends. Germline CDR1 reads LGHNA; CDR2 reads YSLEER. CDR3 DNA: TGCGCCAGCTACGACTCGGGACTCCCTTCTGGGGGTAATTCACCCCTCCACTTT. The encoded protein is CASYDSGLPSGGNSPLHF.

J is TRBJ2-1 and V is TRBV6-5; D is unresolved. There are 11 residues in the CDR3. V was pared by 0 bases and J by 10 bases, with 4 bases between. Germline loops: CDR1 MNHEY, CDR2 SVGAGI. The DNA for the CDR3 is TGTGCCAGCAGTTACTCTGGCGAGCAGTTCTTC. Residues: CASSYSGEQFF.

This clonotype has ten or more counts. The chain links TRBV27 to TRBJ1-6, with D possibly matching TRBD1 (6 bases). There are 15 residues in the CDR3. V lost 6 bases to trimming and J lost 4 bases, with 13 bases between them. Looked up from germline, CDR1 is MNHEY and CDR2 is SMNVEV (reference sequence). Written as DNA, the CDR3 is TGTGCCAGCAGCCCGGACAGAACTTATAATTCACCCCTCCACTTT. Its protein product is CASSPDRTYNSPLHF.

This clonotype was detected a few times. The chain employs TRBV3-1 and TRBJ2-7; 7 bases align to TRBD2. The CDR3 extends over 14 amino acids. Germline V lookup: CDR1 LGHDT, CDR2 YNNKEL (reference sequence). V shed 5 bases, J shed 0 bases, and the junction held 4 bases outside the gene matches. The CDR3 spells CASSAGTNSYEQYF. The CDR3 nucleotides are TGTGCCAGCAGCGCCGGGACTAACTCCTACGAGCAGTACTTC.

This clonotype was seen a handful of times. V and J are TRBV4-2 and TRBJ2-2, with a possible D match to TRBD2 (6 bases). V dropped 4 bases and J dropped 1 base, with 10 bases sitting between them. This CDR3 region has 15 residues. Germline CDR1 and CDR2: LGHNA and YNFKEQ. The CDR3 region is CASSPGVKNTGELFF. CDR3 bases: TGTGCCAGCAGCCCGGGGGTCAAGAACACCGGGGAGCTGTTTTTT.

This clonotype has a count of ten or more. The V and J genes are TRBV24-1 and TRBJ2-1; TRBD2 matches 9 bases. Germline assignment: CDR1 KGHDR and CDR2 SFDVKD. CDR3 length: 16 residues. Losses at the gene ends were 4 bases for V and 5 bases for J; bases not matched to a gene: 8. CDR3 bases: TGTGCCACCAGTGACCCTGGGCGGGGGGGCCACAATGAGCAGTTCTTC. Translating it yields CATSDPGRGGHNEQFF.

The chain is built from TRBV9 and TRBJ1-2; D is perhaps TRBD1 (5 bases). Trimming shortened V by 1 base and J by 0 bases, and 19 bases separated the two germline ends. The CDR3 contains 18 residues. Germline CDR1 and CDR2: SGDLS and YYNGEE. CDR3 in amino acids: CASSVHISRQTANYGYTF. The CDR3 DNA is TGTGCCAGCAGCGTACACATATCCCGACAGACCGCTAACTATGGCTACACCTTC.

Only a few counts were recorded for this clonotype. V and J are TRBV27 and TRBJ2-7, with no clear D. The CDR3 totals 13 residues. Between the trimmed V and J ends, which lost 6 bases and 3 bases, there was a span of 12 bases. Germline V CDR1 and CDR2: MNHEY, SMNVEV (reference sequence). The CDR3 sequence: CASRHSGDYEQYF. The CDR3 coding sequence is TGTGCCAGCAGGCACTCCGGAGACTACGAGCAGTACTTC.

This clonotype came up many times. The chain employs TRBV27 and TRBJ2-6; D remains unclear. Between the trimmed V and J ends, which lost 6 bases and 0 bases, there was a span of 12 bases. The germline V gene encodes CDR1 MNHEY and CDR2 SMNVEV (reference sequence). There are 16 residues in the CDR3. The CDR3 nucleotides are TGTGCCAGCAGCCCGCGGCCTCACTCTGGGGCCAACGTCCTGACTTTC. Amino acids: CASSPRPHSGANVLTF. The variable domain in full, completed from reference TRBV27 and TRBJ2-6, reads EAQVTQNPRYLITVTGKKLTVTCSQNMNHEYMSWYRQDPGLGLRQIYYSMNVEVTDKGDVPEGYKVSRKEKRNFPLILESPSPNQTSLYFCASSPRPHSGANVLTFGAGSRLTVL.

The chain recombines TRBV5-1 with TRBJ2-5, with TRBD2 matching over 7 bases. V was clipped by 2 bases and J by 5 bases; unmatched bases: 9. Looked up from germline, CDR1 is SGHRS and CDR2 is YFSETQ. The CDR3 totals 15 residues. The CDR3 region is CASSFGGGSTETQYF. In nucleotides, the CDR3 is TGCGCCAGCAGCTTTGGCGGGGGTAGTACGGAGACCCAGTACTTC.

This clonotype showed up just a few times. CDR3 DNA sequence: TGTGCCAGCAGTACGTTAGCGGAAGGGGCATACGAGCAGTACTTC. Protein: CASSTLAEGAYEQYF. J is TRBJ2-7 and V is TRBV12-3 or TRBV12-4; D is perhaps TRBD2 (6 bases). The length of the CDR3 is 15 residues. V was pared by 5 bases and J by 4 bases, with 18 bases between.

This clonotype showed up just a few times. The rearrangement joins TRBV20-1 to TRBJ1-4; D gene uncertain. The CDR3 sequence is 15 residues long. Trimming pared 3 bases from V and 4 bases from J, leaving 15 bases between. Germline CDR1 DFQATT, CDR2 SNEGSKA (reference sequence). The CDR3 is CSASGDAVDNEKLFF. CDR3 sequence (DNA): TGCAGTGCTAGCGGTGACGCCGTGGATAATGAAAAACTGTTTTTT.

This clonotype counts as large (0.1 to 1%). The chain carries TRBV10-2 and TRBJ1-5; D is uncertain. The V end was cut by 3 bases, the J end by 3 bases, with 9 bases between. CDR3 length: 14 residues. Germline CDR1 and CDR2: WSHSY and SAAADI. In nucleotides, the CDR3 is TGCGCCAGCAGTGAATCTGGGTTCAATCAGCCCCAGCATTTT. It codes for CASSESGFNQPQHF.

The rearrangement uses TRBV7-2 and TRBJ2-5, with D perhaps TRBD1 (5 bases). Trimming took off 2 bases at V and 2 bases at J, with 9 bases between the two ends. The CDR3 spans 14 residues. Germline V gene lookup returns CDR1 SGHTA and CDR2 FQGNSA. Here the CDR3 DNA reads TGTGCCAGCAGCTTAACCCCAGGGCAAGAGACCCAGTACTTC. This gives the protein CASSLTPGQETQYF.

The genes are TRBV7-2 and TRBJ2-3; 11 nucleotides align to TRBD2. Germline CDR1 SGHTA, CDR2 FQGNSA. The ends lost 4 bases at V and 7 bases at J; junction bases unmatched: 7. The CDR3 sequence is 15 residues long. The CDR3 spells CASSSLSGGANTQYF. CDR3 coding DNA: TGTGCCAGCAGCTCCCTTAGCGGGGGGGCGAATACGCAGTATTTT.

The chain has TRBV7-3 and TRBJ2-3, with 13 bases identical to TRBD2. V lost 4 bases to trimming and J lost 4 bases; unmatched junction nucleotides: 2. CDR1 is SGHTA, CDR2 FQGTGA, per germline. The CDR3 loop spans 15 amino acids. The CDR3 protein is CASSWTSGGADTQYF. In DNA form, the CDR3 reads TGTGCCAGCAGCTGGACTAGCGGGGGTGCAGATACGCAGTATTTT.

This clonotype was seen a few times. The V gene is TRBV7-9, the J gene TRBJ1-6, with 9 bases lining up with TRBD1. The V and J ends lost 3 bases and 3 bases, in that order; junction bases with no gene match: 6. The CDR3 length is 17 residues. CDR1 is SEHNR and CDR2 is FQNEAQ in the germline V gene (reference sequence). The CDR3 region has the DNA TGTGCCAGCAGCTTCGGCGACAGGGGGAGCTATAATTCACCCCTCCACTTT. This translates into CASSFGDRGSYNSPLHF.

This clonotype has more than one count but fewer than ten. The chain is built from TRBV4-3 and TRBJ2-2; a possible D gene is TRBD1 (5 bases). From germline, CDR1 is LGHNA and CDR2 YSLEER. The CDR3 contains 15 residues. V gave up 2 bases and J gave up 4 bases, with 11 bases separating them. Here the CDR3 DNA reads TGCGCCAGCAGCCAAACGGTCCAGGGCACCGGGGAGCTGTTTTTT. It is translated as CASSQTVQGTGELFF.

The sample holds many counts of this clonotype. The rearrangement joins TRBV4-2 to TRBJ1-2, with no clear D. The CDR3 spans 15 residues. The V gene's germline CDR1 is LGHNA and CDR2 YNFKEQ. V lost 1 base to trimming and J lost 5 bases, with 14 bases between them. CDR3 protein: CASSQAETSGYGYTF. CDR3 DNA: TGTGCCAGCAGCCAAGCCGAGACCTCGGGTTATGGCTACACCTTC.

This clonotype was found many times. This chain connects TRBV10-3 to TRBJ2-1; D might be TRBD2 (5 bases). From germline, CDR1 is ENHRY and CDR2 SYGVKD. The CDR3 is 12 residues long. Trimming pared 5 bases from V and 3 bases from J, leaving 5 bases between. CDR3 bases: TGTGCCATCAGTCGGGACTACAATGAGCAGTTCTTC. Protein product: CAISRDYNEQFF.

This clonotype was observed many times. The CDR3 here is CSARSGGRETQYF. CDR3 sequence (DNA): TGCAGTGCTAGATCAGGGGGCCGAGAGACCCAGTACTTC. V gene TRBV20-1 combines with J gene TRBJ2-5, with 8 bases matching TRBD1. The CDR3 is 13 residues long. Germline CDR1 is DFQATT and CDR2 is SNEGSKA (reference sequence). Trimming removed 2 bases from V and 4 bases from J; junction bases left unmatched: 3.

This sequence joins TRBV5-1 and TRBJ2-7; TRBD2 matches at 10 bases. Germline CDR1 SGHRS, CDR2 YFSETQ. Trimming cost V 3 bases and J 2 bases; bases outside gene matches: 5. The CDR3 sequence is 15 residues long. CDR3: CASSSTSGATYEQYF. CDR3 bases: TGCGCCAGCAGCTCAACTAGCGGGGCAACCTACGAGCAGTACTTC.

The chain has TRBV7-2 and TRBJ2-3; TRBD2 matches 7 bases. V lost 5 bases and J lost 0; bases outside the gene matches: 8. The CDR3 has 16 residues. Per germline, CDR1 SGHTA and CDR2 FQGNSA. The CDR3, as DNA: TGTGCCAGCAGCAACTCAGCGGGGATAAGCACAGATACGCAGTATTTT. Encoded protein: CASSNSAGISTDTQYF.